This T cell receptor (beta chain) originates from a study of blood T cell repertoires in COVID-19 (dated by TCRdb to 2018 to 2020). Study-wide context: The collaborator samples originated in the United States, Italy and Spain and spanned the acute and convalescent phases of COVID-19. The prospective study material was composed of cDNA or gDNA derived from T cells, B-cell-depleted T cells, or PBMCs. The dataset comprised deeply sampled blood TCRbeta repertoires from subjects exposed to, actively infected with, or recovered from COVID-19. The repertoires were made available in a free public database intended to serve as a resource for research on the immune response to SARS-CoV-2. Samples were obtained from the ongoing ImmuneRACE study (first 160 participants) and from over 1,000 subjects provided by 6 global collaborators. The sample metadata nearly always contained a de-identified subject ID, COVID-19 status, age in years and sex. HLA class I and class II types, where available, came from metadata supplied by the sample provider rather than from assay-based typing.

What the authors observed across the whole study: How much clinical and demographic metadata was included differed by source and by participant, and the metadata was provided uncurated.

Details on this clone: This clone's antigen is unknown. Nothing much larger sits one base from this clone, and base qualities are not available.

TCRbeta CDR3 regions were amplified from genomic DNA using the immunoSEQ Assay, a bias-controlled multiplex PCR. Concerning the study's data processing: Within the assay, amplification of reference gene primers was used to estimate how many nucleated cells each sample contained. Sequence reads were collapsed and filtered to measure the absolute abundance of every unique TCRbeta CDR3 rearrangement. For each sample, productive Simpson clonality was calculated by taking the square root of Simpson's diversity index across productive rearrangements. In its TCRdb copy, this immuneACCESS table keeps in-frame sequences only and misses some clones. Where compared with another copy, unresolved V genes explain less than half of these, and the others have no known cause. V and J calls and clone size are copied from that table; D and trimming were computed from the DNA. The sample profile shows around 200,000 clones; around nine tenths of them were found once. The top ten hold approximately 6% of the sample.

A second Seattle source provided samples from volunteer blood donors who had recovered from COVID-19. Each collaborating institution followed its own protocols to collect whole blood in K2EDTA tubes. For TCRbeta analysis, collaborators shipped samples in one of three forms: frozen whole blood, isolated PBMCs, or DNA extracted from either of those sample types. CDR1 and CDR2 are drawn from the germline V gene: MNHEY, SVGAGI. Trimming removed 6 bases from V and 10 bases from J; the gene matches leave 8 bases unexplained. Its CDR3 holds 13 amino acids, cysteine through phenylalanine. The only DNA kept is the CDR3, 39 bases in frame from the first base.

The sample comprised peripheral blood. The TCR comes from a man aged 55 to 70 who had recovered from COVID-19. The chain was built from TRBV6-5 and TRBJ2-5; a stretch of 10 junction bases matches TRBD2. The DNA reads TGTGCCAGCAGCCCGGGACTAGCGAGGAACCAGTACTTC. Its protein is CASSPGLARNQYF.